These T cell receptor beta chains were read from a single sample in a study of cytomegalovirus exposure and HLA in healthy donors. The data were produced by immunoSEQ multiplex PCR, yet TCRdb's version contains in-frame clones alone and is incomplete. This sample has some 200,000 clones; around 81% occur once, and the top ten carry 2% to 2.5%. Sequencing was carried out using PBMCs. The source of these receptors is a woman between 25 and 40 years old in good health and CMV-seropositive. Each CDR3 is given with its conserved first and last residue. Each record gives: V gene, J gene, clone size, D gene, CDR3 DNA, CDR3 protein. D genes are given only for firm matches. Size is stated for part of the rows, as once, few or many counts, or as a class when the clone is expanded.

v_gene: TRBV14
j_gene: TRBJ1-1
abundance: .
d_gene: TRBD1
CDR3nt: TGTGCCAGCAGCCTAAGAGGACAGGCAAACACTGAAGCTTTCTTT
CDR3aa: CASSLRGQANTEAFF

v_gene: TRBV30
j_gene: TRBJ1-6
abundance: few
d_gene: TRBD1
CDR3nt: TGTGCCTGGGACAGGGGCGAATCACCCCTCCACTTT
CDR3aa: CAWDRGESPLHF

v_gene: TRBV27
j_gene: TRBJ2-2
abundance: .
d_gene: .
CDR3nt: TGTGCCAGCAGTTTAGAGGAGAGGCGGAGGACCGGGGAGCTGTTTTTT
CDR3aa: CASSLEERRRTGELFF

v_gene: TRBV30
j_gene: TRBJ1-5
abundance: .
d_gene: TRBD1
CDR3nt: TGTGCCTGGAGGGGAGGACAGGGGTTTAGTCAGCCCCAGCATTTT
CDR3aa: CAWRGGQGFSQPQHF

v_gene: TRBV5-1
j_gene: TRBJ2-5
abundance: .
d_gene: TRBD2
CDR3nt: TGCGCCAGCAGCTCGGAGACTAGCGGGACGGAGACCCAGTACTTC
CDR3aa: CASSSETSGTETQYF

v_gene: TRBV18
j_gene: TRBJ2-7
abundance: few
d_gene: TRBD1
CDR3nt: TGTGCCAGCTCCCACGGGACAGGCGTCTCCTACGAGCAGTACTTC
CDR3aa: CASSHGTGVSYEQYF

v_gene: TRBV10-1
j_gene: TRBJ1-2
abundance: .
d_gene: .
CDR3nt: TGCGCCAGCAGTCCAGATCCTAACTATGGCTACACCTTC
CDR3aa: CASSPDPNYGYTF

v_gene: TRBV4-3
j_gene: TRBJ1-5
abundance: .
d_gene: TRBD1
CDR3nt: TGCGCCAGCAGCCAAGCCCGGGACAGAGGGGCCAATCAGCCCCAGCATTTT
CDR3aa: CASSQARDRGANQPQHF

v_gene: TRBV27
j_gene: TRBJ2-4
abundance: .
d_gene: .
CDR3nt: TGTGCCAGCAGTTTGGCTTGGGGAGATGAGGCCAAAAACATTCAGTACTTC
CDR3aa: CASSLAWGDEAKNIQYF

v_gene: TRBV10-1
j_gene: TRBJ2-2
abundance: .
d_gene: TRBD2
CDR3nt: TGCGCCAGCAGTGAGGGGCCTAGCGGGGGCACCGGGGAGCTGTTTTTT
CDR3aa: CASSEGPSGGTGELFF

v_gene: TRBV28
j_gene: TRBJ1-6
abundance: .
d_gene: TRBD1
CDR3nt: TGTGCCAGCAGCACCCCGACAGGGGGCTCCTATAATTCACCCCTCCACTTT
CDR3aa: CASSTPTGGSYNSPLHF

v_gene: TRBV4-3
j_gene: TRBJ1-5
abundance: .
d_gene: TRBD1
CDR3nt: TGCGCCAGCAGCCGAGACAGGGGAGATCAGCCCCAGCATTTT
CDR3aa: CASSRDRGDQPQHF